The 4 T cell receptor beta chains below all came from one sample that was sequenced in a study of CD8 T cells in Susac syndrome. Reverse transcription used about 0.45 to 1 ug RNA and random hexamers. MiXCR, run by TCRdb on the immunoSEQ multiplex PCR reads, gives a single entry per CDR3 protein. In the table there are about 160,000 distinct CDR3 sequences, 92% of which are singletons. Sequencing used CD4+ T cells from PBMCs. These receptor sequences come from a human donor in good health.

This chain joins TRBV11-2 and TRBJ2-7; 8 bases line up with TRBD1. Germline-derived CDR1 and CDR2 are SGHAT and FQNNGV. CDR3 length equals 18 residues. The V gene end was trimmed by 2 bases and the J gene end by 3 bases; junction bases not matched to a gene: 15. The CDR3 nucleotides read TGTGCCAGCAGCTTACGATTGGGGCCCCGGGACAGGAACTACGAGCAGTACTTC. Its translation: CASSLRLGPRDRNYEQYF.

The chain uses TRBV20-1 and TRBJ1-6; maybe TRBD1 (5 bases). The CDR3 is made up of 13 amino acids. V dropped 6 bases and J dropped 6 bases, with 12 bases sitting between them. Germline CDR1 and CDR2: DFQATT and SNEGSKA (reference sequence). The DNA of the CDR3 is TGCAGTGCCTTGCAGGGAGGTAATTCACCCCTCCACTTT. This encodes CSALQGGNSPLHF.

CDR3 coding DNA: TGTGCCAGCAGTTACTTCCAGGGGTCCCAAGAGACCCAGTACTTC. Residues: CASSYFQGSQETQYF. V and J are TRBV6-6 and TRBJ2-5; D may be TRBD1 (6 bases). V was clipped by 1 base and J by 1 base, with 10 bases between them. The CDR3 consists of 15 residues. Looked up from germline, CDR1 is MNHNY and CDR2 is SVGAGI (reference sequence).

The chain uses TRBV7-2 and TRBJ2-7; 8 bases line up with TRBD1. V lost 3 bases, J lost 0 bases, and 13 bases stayed unmatched. The CDR3 has 18 residues. From germline, CDR1 is SGHTA and CDR2 FQGNSA. The CDR3 DNA reads TGTGCCAGCAGCTTGAATAGACAGGGGCCTACTAGCTCCTACGAGCAGTACTTC. This encodes CASSLNRQGPTSSYEQYF.